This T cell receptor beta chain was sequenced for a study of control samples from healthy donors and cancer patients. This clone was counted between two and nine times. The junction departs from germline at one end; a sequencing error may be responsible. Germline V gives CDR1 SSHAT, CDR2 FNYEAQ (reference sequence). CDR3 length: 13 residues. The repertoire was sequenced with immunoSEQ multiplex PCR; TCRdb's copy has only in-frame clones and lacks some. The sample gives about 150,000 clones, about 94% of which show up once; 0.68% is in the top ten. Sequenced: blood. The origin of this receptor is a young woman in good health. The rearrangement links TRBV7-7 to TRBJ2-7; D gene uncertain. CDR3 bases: TGTGCTAGCAGCTTAGCCAAAAACTACGAGCAGTACTTC. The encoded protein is CASSLAKNYEQYF. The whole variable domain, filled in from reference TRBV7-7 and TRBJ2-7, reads GAGVSQSPRYKVTKRGQDVTLRCDPISSHATLYWYQQALGQGPEFLTYFNYEAQPDKSGLPSDRFSAERPEGSISTLTIQRTEQRDSAMYRCASSLAKNYEQYFGPGTRLTVT.